Reported below is one T cell receptor beta chain. Antigen unknown. These data are taken from a study of CD8 T cells in ankylosing spondylitis. Study-wide results and caveats: Reported data indicate significant enrichment of disease-linked clones within matched ankylosing spondylitis synovial fluid. One TCR beta motif, made up of about 8 highly homologous variants, appeared characteristic of ankylosing spondylitis blood. Clones linked with disease were CD8+ and fairly uncommon in the peripheral blood.

The authors made TCR beta libraries by quantitative 5'-RACE with molecular barcodes. TCRdb reanalysed the 5' RACE reads using MiXCR and keeps one entry per CDR3 protein. The sample records around 150,000 distinct CDR3 sequences, around a third being singletons. CDR3 length equals 15 residues. With V trimmed by 6 bases and J by 9 bases, 14 bases remained unmatched. Germline CDR1 is MNHNS and CDR2 is SASEGT. The chain combines TRBV6-1 with TRBJ2-3; 8 nucleotides line up with TRBD1. The receptor's source is a male donor with ankylosing spondylitis. Sequences were obtained from synovial fluid, either unsorted or a sorted T cell fraction (not recorded which). The DNA of the CDR3 is TGTGCCAGCAGACCTACCCGACAGGGGATACTAACGCAGTATTTT. Its protein is CASRPTRQGILTQYF.